In its sample, the clone carrying this T cell receptor (beta chain) was seen once. Profiling relied on immunoSEQ multiplex PCR, and the TCRdb table lists in-frame clones only, not all of them. The sample contains approximately 810,000 clones, nearly 95% of which appear only once. The naive CD8 subset, CD45RO-negative cells positively selected for CCR7, excluded terminally differentiated effector memory CD45RA+ cells. Germline V gene sequence: CDR1 MDHEN, CDR2 SYDVKM. The V end lost 8 bases, the J end lost 4 bases, and 21 bases lay between the germline ends. The CDR3 runs to 15 residues. This sample stems from a study of shared clonotypes between healthy human individuals. About the study: Per-donor plates numbered three CD4 naive, three CD4 memory, two CD8 naive and one CD8 memory.

This clonotype was sampled from a man between 25 and 39 years old in good health. V is TRBV28 and J is TRBJ2-7; the D gene is possibly TRBD2 (5 bases). Specimen: naive CD8+ T cells sorted from blood. The DNA for the CDR3 is TGTGCCAGCGTCAGCTCCTCTTATTGGAGGTACGAGCAGTACTTC. It encodes CASVSSSYWRYEQYF.